These 30 T cell receptor beta chains came from one sample sequenced in a study of T cells in localized non-small cell lung cancer (dated by TCRdb to between 2020 and 2021). The library was made by the immunoSEQ multiplex PCR assay. Held by TCRdb, this immuneACCESS table contains in-frame sequences only and omits some clones. Under half of the omission traces to an unresolved V gene where checked; the cause of the rest is unknown. The sample yields 1,500 to 2,000 clones; 24% were counted once. The ten largest clones take up approximately 16% of the sample. This sample comprised lung tumor tissue, obtained before any cancer treatment. The source is a female donor over 55 with stage II squamous cell lung carcinoma.

This clone has a handful of counts. V and J are TRBV10-2 and TRBJ2-1, with D perhaps matching TRBD2 (5 bases). The germline V gene has CDR1 WSHSY and CDR2 SAAADI. The CDR3 has 12 amino acids. V dropped 0 bases and J dropped 14 bases, with 11 bases sitting between them. The CDR3 protein is CASSESRVREFF. In DNA, the CDR3 is TGCGCCAGCAGTGAGTCGAGGGTAAGAGAGTTCTTC.

This clone is medium-sized (0.01 to 0.1%) by share. The V and J genes are TRBV4-1 and TRBJ1-1, with 9 nucleotides matching TRBD1. V was clipped by 3 bases and J by 8 bases; unmatched bases: 13. This CDR3 is built from 16 residues. CDR1 is MGHRA, CDR2 YSYEKL, per germline. The CDR3 DNA sequence: TGCGCCAGCAGCCAGCCACCGGGACAGGGAGGGTCCGAAGCTTTCTTT. Translated, it gives CASSQPPGQGGSEAFF.

This chain joins TRBV6-8 and TRBJ1-3; unclear D gene. V lost 7 bases, J lost 4 bases, and 8 bases lay in between. This CDR3 is 12 amino acids long. The germline CDR1 and CDR2 sequences are MNHGY and SAAAGT. The chain's CDR3 is CASNTAGNTIYF. In nucleotides, the CDR3 is TGTGCCAGCAACACCGCCGGAAACACCATATATTTT.

Within the sample, this clone is large (0.1 to 1%). The V gene is TRBV14, the J gene TRBJ1-2; D is perhaps TRBD1 (5 bases). The CDR3 extends over 16 amino acids. Per the germline V gene, CDR1 is SGHDN and CDR2 is FVKESK. Trimming left V 2 bases short and J 1 base short, with 14 bases between. CDR3: CASSQISGRGNYGYTF. The CDR3 DNA reads TGTGCCAGCAGCCAAATCTCGGGAAGGGGTAACTATGGCTACACCTTC.

The chain combines TRBV5-1 with TRBJ2-3; D unclear. This CDR3 is built from 14 residues. V was cut by 0 bases and J by 2 bases, with 7 bases left in between. Germline CDR1 is SGHRS and CDR2 is YFSETQ. CDR3 protein: CASSLAQPTDTQYF. The CDR3 nucleotides read TGCGCCAGCAGCTTGGCACAACCCACAGATACGCAGTATTTT.

This clone has more than one count but fewer than ten. The chain links TRBV9 to TRBJ1-3; no definite D call. Trimming left V 5 bases short and J 0 bases short, with 15 bases between. The length of the CDR3 is 16 residues. In germline, CDR1 is SGDLS, CDR2 YYNGEE. The chain's CDR3 is CASSVGPSFSGNTIYF. DNA for the CDR3: TGTGCCAGCAGTGTTGGGCCAAGTTTCTCTGGAAACACCATATATTTT.

This clone was picked up a small number of times. The J gene is TRBJ1-2, the V gene TRBV11-3; possible D gene TRBD1, 5 bases. V was shortened by 3 bases and J by 3 bases, with 11 bases between the two germline ends. Germline V gene data show CDR1 as SGHNT and CDR2 as YENEEA. The CDR3 is 14 amino acids. The CDR3 region has the DNA TGTGCCAGCAGCTTCCACGGGACGGACTATGGCTACACCTTC. This translates into CASSFHGTDYGYTF.

This clone came up once. The rearrangement uses TRBV28 and TRBJ1-2; D might be TRBD1 (5 bases). This CDR3 contains 14 residues. The germline V gene encodes CDR1 MDHEN and CDR2 SYDVKM. V lost 2 bases, J lost 8 bases, and 15 bases lay in between. CDR3 bases: TGTGCCAGCAGTTTACCTTCCGGGGGAAAGGGCTACACCTTC. Amino acid sequence: CASSLPSGGKGYTF.

The rearrangement links TRBV2 to TRBJ2-7; D is perhaps TRBD2 (6 bases). The CDR3 is 14 amino acids. The V gene's germline CDR1 is SNHLY and CDR2 FYNNEI. V was pared by 0 bases and J by 3 bases, with 9 bases between. The CDR3 nucleotides are TGTGCCAGCAGTGAAGCGGGAGGAGGCTACGAGCAGTACTTC. Translating it yields CASSEAGGGYEQYF.

The sample holds a few counts of this clone. The chain uses TRBV19 and TRBJ1-2; TRBD1 matches 9 bases. The CDR3 length is 14 residues. Per germline, CDR1 LNHDA and CDR2 SQIVND (reference sequence). The trim removed 7 bases at V and 6 bases at J, leaving 9 bases unmatched. CDR3 nucleotide sequence: TGTGCCAGTACGACCGGGACAGGGATGGATGGCTACACCTTC. This translates into CASTTGTGMDGYTF.

The gene calls are TRBV14 and TRBJ1-1; D call uncertain. CDR1 and CDR2 (germline): SGHDN, FVKESK. This CDR3 is built from 18 residues. The ends were cut back, 0 bases at V and 0 bases at J, with 17 bases in the middle. The DNA of the CDR3 is TGTGCCAGCAGCCAAGATTCTAACGCCCGGATCGTGAACACTGAAGCTTTCTTT. Encoded protein: CASSQDSNARIVNTEAFF.

By share, this clone counts as medium-sized (0.01 to 0.1%). CDR3 DNA: TGTGCCAGCAGCATGGACACCCAAGTGATCGGCTACACCTTC. Translation gives CASSMDTQVIGYTF. The chain joins TRBV11-3 to TRBJ1-2; the D gene is possibly TRBD1 (5 bases). The CDR3 totals 14 residues. With 5 bases removed from V and 8 bases from J, the gap between germline ends came to 18 bases. In germline, CDR1 is SGHNT, CDR2 YENEEA.

The chain links TRBV28 to TRBJ1-5; 8 nucleotides match TRBD1. CDR3 length equals 13 residues. V dropped 7 bases and J dropped 9; count of bases not matched to a gene: 8. Germline-derived CDR1 and CDR2 are MDHEN and SYDVKM. This CDR3 is CASTATGELPQHF. In nucleotides, the CDR3 is TGTGCCAGCACCGCGACAGGGGAACTGCCCCAGCATTTT.

The rearrangement joins TRBV28 to TRBJ1-5, with 8 bases that match TRBD1. J gave up 1 base and V 3 bases, and 5 bases lay outside the gene matches. This CDR3 has 16 residues. Germline-derived CDR1 and CDR2 are MDHEN and SYDVKM. The CDR3 loop is CASSFRTGLSNQPQHF. CDR3 in DNA: TGTGCCAGCAGTTTCCGGACAGGGTTGAGCAATCAGCCCCAGCATTTT.

The chain combines TRBV18 with TRBJ2-1; D gene ambiguous. The germline V gene encodes CDR1 KGHSH and CDR2 LQKENI. Trimming cost V 5 bases and J 6 bases, with 11 bases left between them. This CDR3 region has 13 residues. CDR3: CASSTTGVNEQFF. The CDR3 DNA reads as TGTGCCAGCTCAACCACGGGCGTCAATGAGCAGTTCTTC.

This sequence joins TRBV4-1 and TRBJ2-5; 7 bases map to TRBD2. Losses at the gene ends were 4 bases for V and 2 bases for J; bases not matched to a gene: 4. Germline V CDR1 and CDR2: MGHRA, YSYEKL. This CDR3 is 14 amino acids long. This chain's CDR3 is CASSPLGGQETQYF. The CDR3 DNA follows: TGCGCCAGCAGCCCGTTGGGGGGGCAAGAGACCCAGTACTTC.

J is TRBJ1-4 and V is TRBV9; 7 positions match TRBD1. CDR3 length: 16 amino acids. Germline trimming cut 0 bases from V and 5 bases from J; bases unmatched to any gene: 7. Per germline, CDR1 SGDLS and CDR2 YYNGEE. In nucleotides, the CDR3 is TGTGCCAGCAGCGTAGCCCCGGGACAGCCAAATGAAAAACTGTTTTTT. The encoded protein is CASSVAPGQPNEKLFF.

In nucleotides, the CDR3 is TGTGCCAGCAGTCGAAGTAGGGGCTTTGGTGAAGCTTTCTTT. As protein: CASSRSRGFGEAFF. The rearrangement uses TRBV9 and TRBJ1-1; D might be TRBD1 (5 bases). The CDR3 has 14 amino acids. V gave up 5 bases and J gave up 7 bases, with 18 bases separating them. The germline CDR1 and CDR2 sequences are SGDLS and YYNGEE.

The chain couples TRBV11-3 to TRBJ1-2; no definite D call. The CDR3 has 14 amino acids. From germline, CDR1 is SGHNT and CDR2 YENEEA. The V and J ends lost 3 bases and 3 bases respectively, with 11 bases between them. The CDR3 coding sequence is TGTGCCAGCAGCTTCGGGAGTCTGGACTATGGCTACACCTTC. This encodes CASSFGSLDYGYTF.

This clone was counted a few times. The chain has TRBV6-7 and TRBJ1-2, with D hard to call. TRBV6-7 is filed as an ORF, its function uncertain. V lost 4 bases, J lost 7 bases, and 7 bases lay in between. The CDR3 has 11 residues. The CDR3 DNA reads TGTGCCAGCAGTTCCGGCCTTGGCTACACCTTC. Translating it yields CASSSGLGYTF.

This clone was picked up a small number of times. The chain has TRBV28 and TRBJ1-1; D might be TRBD1 (5 bases). CDR1 is MDHEN and CDR2 is SYDVKM in the germline V gene. Trimming left V 1 base short and J 7 bases short, with 10 bases between. The CDR3 loop spans 13 amino acids. The CDR3 here is CASSLSGGLEAFF. The CDR3 DNA is TGTGCCAGCAGTTTATCTGGGGGACTTGAAGCTTTCTTT.

This rearrangement joins TRBV9 to TRBJ2-2; 7 bases align to TRBD2. Losses at the gene ends were 2 bases for V and 6 bases for J; bases not matched to a gene: 4. The CDR3 spans 14 residues. Germline V gene lookup returns CDR1 SGDLS and CDR2 YYNGEE. CDR3 in amino acids: CASSVRAGAGELFF. CDR3 bases: TGTGCCAGCAGCGTTCGCGCGGGGGCCGGGGAGCTGTTTTTT. Drawing the rest from reference TRBV9 and TRBJ2-2, the complete variable domain is DSGVTQTPKHLITATGQRVTLRCSPRSGDLSVYWYQQSLDQGLQFLIQYYNGEERAKGNILERFSAQQFPDLHSELNLSSLELGDSALYFCASSVRAGAGELFFGEGSRLTVL.

V gene TRBV4-1 combines with J gene TRBJ1-2, with a tentative D call TRBD1 (6 bases). V lost 4 bases and J lost 6, with 21 bases in between. CDR3 size: 16 residues. CDR1 and CDR2 (germline): MGHRA, YSYEKL. This chain's CDR3 is CASSPPGAGSRDGYTF. CDR3 nucleotides: TGCGCCAGCAGCCCCCCGGGGGCGGGGTCGAGGGATGGCTACACCTTC.

This clone was seen more than once but under ten times. The V and J genes are TRBV6-8 and TRBJ1-1; D gene unclear. The CDR3 runs 15 residues. Germline CDR1 is MNHGY and CDR2 is SAAAGT. The V end lost 2 bases, the J end lost 1 base, and 11 bases lay between the germline ends. The CDR3 sequence is CASSYGRTENTEAFF. CDR3 nucleotide sequence: TGTGCCAGCAGTTACGGCCGGACGGAGAACACTGAAGCTTTCTTT.

In its sample, this clone is medium-sized. The chain has TRBV11-3 and TRBJ2-1, with TRBD2 as a possible D gene (6 bases). V was cut by 5 bases and J by 7 bases, with 15 bases left in between. Germline V gene lookup returns CDR1 SGHNT and CDR2 YENEEA. The CDR3 has 14 amino acids. The CDR3 DNA is TGTGCCAGCAGCGGAAGACTAGTTACTAATGAGCAGTTCTTC. Translating gives CASSGRLVTNEQFF.

The rearrangement links TRBV9 to TRBJ2-1; D is unresolved. The CDR3 loop spans 12 amino acids. The germline V gene encodes CDR1 SGDLS and CDR2 YYNGEE. Trimming stripped 3 bases from V and 5 bases from J, with 6 bases between. CDR3 bases: TGTGCCAGCAGCGGTGGCGACAATGAGCAGTTCTTC. Encoded protein: CASSGGDNEQFF.

This clone has more than one count but fewer than ten. The chain employs TRBV5-1 and TRBJ1-1; TRBD1 might be the D (5 bases). The CDR3 sequence is 15 residues long. In germline, CDR1 is SGHRS, CDR2 YFSETQ. Trimming took 5 bases from V and 1 from J, leaving 15 bases between them. The CDR3: CASSRSGPWNTEAFF. The DNA for the CDR3 is TGCGCCAGCAGTAGGTCAGGGCCCTGGAACACTGAAGCTTTCTTT.

The genes are TRBV25-1 and TRBJ1-2; D is unresolved. Trimming took off 4 bases at V and 9 bases at J, with 12 bases between the two ends. CDR1 is MGHDK, CDR2 SYGVNS, per germline. CDR3 length: 12 residues. The CDR3: CASSVPSGRYTF. The CDR3 DNA reads as TGTGCCAGCAGTGTGCCATCCGGCCGCTACACCTTC.

The chain recombines TRBV28 with TRBJ1-6; D gene ambiguous. Germline assignment: CDR1 MDHEN and CDR2 SYDVKM. Trimming took 2 bases from V and 10 from J, leaving 6 bases between them. The CDR3 length is 12 residues. The CDR3 here is CASSLLGSPLHF. CDR3 DNA sequence: TGTGCCAGCAGTTTACTAGGATCACCCCTCCACTTT. Combining the CDR3 with reference TRBV28 and TRBJ1-6 gives the whole variable domain DVKVTQSSRYLVKRTGEKVFLECVQDMDHENMFWYRQDPGLGLRLIYFSYDVKMKEKGDIPEGYSVSREKKERFSLILESASTNQTSMYLCASSLLGSPLHFGNGTRLTVT.

This clone was recorded a few times. J is TRBJ2-7 and V is TRBV18, with 11 positions matching TRBD2. This CDR3 is 16 amino acids long. V gave up 3 bases and J gave up 4 bases; unmatched junction bases: 8. Germline V lookup: CDR1 KGHSH, CDR2 LQKENI. In DNA form, the CDR3 reads TGTGCCAGCTCACCGGCCGGGACTAGCGGAGATTACGAGCAGTACTTC. Encoded protein: CASSPAGTSGDYEQYF.